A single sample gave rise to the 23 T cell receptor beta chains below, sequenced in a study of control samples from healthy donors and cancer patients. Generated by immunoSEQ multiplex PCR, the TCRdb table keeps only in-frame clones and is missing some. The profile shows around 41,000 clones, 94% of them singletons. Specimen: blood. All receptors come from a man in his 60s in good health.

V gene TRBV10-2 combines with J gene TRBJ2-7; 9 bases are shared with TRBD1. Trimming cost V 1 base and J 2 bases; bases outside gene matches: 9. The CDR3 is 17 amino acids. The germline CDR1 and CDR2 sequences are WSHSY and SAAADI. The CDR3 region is CASSEFSGTGPAYEQYF. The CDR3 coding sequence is TGCGCCAGCAGTGAGTTCTCCGGGACAGGGCCGGCCTACGAGCAGTACTTC.

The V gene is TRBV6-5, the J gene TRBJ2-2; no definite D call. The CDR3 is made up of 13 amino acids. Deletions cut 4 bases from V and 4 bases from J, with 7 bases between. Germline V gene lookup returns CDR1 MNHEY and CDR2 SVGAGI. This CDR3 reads CASSSSRTGELFF. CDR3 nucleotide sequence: TGTGCCAGCAGTTCCTCCCGCACCGGGGAGCTGTTTTTT.

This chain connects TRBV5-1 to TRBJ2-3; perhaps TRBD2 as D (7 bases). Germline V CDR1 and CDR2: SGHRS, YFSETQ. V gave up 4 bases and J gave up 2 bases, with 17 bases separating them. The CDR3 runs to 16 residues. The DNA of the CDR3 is TGCGCCAGCAGCGGGGGGGCCGGAGCCCCCACAGATACGCAGTATTTT. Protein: CASSGGAGAPTDTQYF.

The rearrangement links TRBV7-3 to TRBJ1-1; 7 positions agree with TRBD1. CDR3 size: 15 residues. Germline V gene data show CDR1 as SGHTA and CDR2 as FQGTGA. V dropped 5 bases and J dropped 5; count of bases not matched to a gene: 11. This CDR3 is CASSPAGGVVTEAFF. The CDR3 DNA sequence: TGTGCCAGCAGCCCGGCAGGGGGAGTGGTTACTGAAGCTTTCTTT.

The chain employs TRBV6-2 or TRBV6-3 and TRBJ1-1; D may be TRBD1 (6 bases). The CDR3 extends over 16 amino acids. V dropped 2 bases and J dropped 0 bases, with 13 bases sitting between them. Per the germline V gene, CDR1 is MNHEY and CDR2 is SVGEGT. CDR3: CASSYPGQAMNTEAFF. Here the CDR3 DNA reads TGTGCCAGCAGTTACCCGGGACAAGCCATGAACACTGAAGCTTTCTTT.

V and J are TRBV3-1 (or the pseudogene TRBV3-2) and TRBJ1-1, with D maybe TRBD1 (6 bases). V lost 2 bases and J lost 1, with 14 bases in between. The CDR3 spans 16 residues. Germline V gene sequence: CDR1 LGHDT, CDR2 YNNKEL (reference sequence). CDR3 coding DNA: TGTGCCAGCAGCCAACAAAATACAGGGAGGAACACTGAAGCTTTCTTT. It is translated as CASSQQNTGRNTEAFF.

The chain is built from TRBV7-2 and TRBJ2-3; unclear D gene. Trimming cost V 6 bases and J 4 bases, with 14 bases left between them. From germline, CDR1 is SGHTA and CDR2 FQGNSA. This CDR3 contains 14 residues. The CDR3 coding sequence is TGTGCCAGCAGGTCTGGGTGGGTGGCAGATACGCAGTATTTT. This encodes CASRSGWVADTQYF.

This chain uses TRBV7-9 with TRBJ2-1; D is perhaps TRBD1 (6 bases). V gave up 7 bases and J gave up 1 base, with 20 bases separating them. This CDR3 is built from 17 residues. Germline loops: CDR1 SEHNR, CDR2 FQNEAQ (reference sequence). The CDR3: CASNAPGQPKSYNEQFF. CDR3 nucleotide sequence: TGTGCCAGCAACGCCCCGGGACAACCCAAATCCTACAATGAGCAGTTCTTC.

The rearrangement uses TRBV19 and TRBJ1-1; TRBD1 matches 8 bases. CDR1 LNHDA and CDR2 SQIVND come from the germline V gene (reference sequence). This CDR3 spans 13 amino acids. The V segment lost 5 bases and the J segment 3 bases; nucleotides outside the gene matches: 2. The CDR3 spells CASSPDRDTEAFF. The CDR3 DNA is TGTGCCAGTAGTCCGGACAGGGACACTGAAGCTTTCTTT.

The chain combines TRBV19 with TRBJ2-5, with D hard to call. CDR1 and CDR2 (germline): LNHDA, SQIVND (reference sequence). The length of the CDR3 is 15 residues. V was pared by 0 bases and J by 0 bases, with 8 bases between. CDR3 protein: CASSIEGQYQETQYF. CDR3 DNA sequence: TGTGCCAGTAGTATAGAGGGCCAGTACCAAGAGACCCAGTACTTC.

The chain's CDR3 is CASSLDGSYEQYF. The CDR3 bases are TGTGCCAGCAGTTTGGACGGTTCCTACGAGCAGTACTTC. The genes are TRBV28 and TRBJ2-7; D ambiguous. Between the trimmed V and J ends, which lost 3 bases and 1 base, there was a span of 7 bases. CDR1 is MDHEN, CDR2 SYDVKM, per germline. The CDR3 is 13 residues long.

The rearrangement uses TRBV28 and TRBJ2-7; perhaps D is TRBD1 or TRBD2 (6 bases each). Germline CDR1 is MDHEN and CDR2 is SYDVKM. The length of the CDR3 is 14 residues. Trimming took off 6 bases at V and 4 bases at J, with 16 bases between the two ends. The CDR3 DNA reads TGTGCCAGCAGCTCCCGAACAGGGAGGTACGAGCAGTACTTC. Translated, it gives CASSSRTGRYEQYF.

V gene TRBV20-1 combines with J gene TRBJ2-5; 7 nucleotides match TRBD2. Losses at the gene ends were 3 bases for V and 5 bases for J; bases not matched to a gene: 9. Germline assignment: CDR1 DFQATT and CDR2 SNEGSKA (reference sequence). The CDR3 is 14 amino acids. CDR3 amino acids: CSASVPAGRETQYF. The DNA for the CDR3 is TGCAGTGCTAGTGTTCCAGCGGGAAGGGAGACCCAGTACTTC.

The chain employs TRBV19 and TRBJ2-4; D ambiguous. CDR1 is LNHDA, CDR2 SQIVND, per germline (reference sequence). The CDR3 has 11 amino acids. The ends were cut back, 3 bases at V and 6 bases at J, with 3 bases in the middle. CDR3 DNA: TGTGCCAGTAGTATGAGAAACATTCAGTACTTC. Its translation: CASSMRNIQYF.

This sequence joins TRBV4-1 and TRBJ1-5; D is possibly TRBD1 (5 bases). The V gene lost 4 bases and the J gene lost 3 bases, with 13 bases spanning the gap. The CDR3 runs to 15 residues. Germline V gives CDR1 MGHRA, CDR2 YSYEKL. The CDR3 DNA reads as TGCGCCAGCAGCCGACAAGTGGGGGACAATCAGCCCCAGCATTTT. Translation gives CASSRQVGDNQPQHF.

Here the CDR3 DNA reads TGTGCCAGCACCCAAAGGCGGGTAGCTAACTATGGCTACACCTTC. This sequence encodes CASTQRRVANYGYTF. The chain uses TRBV6-5 and TRBJ1-2; D remains ambiguous. V dropped 7 bases and J dropped 0 bases, with 15 bases sitting between them. The CDR3 spans 15 residues. CDR1 is MNHEY and CDR2 is SVGAGI in the germline V gene.

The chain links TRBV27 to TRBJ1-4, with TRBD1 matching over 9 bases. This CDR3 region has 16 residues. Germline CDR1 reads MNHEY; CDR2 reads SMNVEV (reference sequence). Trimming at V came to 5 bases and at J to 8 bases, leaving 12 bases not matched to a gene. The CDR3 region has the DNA TGTGCCAGCAGTCCGAACAGGGGGCGGTTAGACGAAAAACTGTTTTTT. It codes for CASSPNRGRLDEKLFF.

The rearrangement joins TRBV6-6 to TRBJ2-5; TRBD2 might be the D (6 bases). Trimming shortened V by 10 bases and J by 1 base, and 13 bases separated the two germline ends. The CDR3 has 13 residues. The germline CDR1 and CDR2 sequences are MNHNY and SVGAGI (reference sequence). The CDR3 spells CATSYGGQETQYF. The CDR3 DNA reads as TGTGCCACCAGCTACGGGGGCCAAGAGACCCAGTACTTC.

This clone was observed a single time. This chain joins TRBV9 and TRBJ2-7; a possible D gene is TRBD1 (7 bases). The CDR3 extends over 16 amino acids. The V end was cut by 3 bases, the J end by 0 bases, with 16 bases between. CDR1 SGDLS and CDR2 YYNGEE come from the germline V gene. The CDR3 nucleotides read TGTGCCAGCAGCGCGGAGGGACAGCGCCCCTCCTACGAGCAGTACTTC. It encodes CASSAEGQRPSYEQYF.

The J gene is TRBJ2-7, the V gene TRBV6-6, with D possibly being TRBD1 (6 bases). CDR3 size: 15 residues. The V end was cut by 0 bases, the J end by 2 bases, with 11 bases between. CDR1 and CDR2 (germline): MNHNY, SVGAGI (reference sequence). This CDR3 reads CASSYSAGDTYEQYF. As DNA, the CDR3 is TGTGCCAGCAGTTACTCCGCAGGGGACACCTACGAGCAGTACTTC.

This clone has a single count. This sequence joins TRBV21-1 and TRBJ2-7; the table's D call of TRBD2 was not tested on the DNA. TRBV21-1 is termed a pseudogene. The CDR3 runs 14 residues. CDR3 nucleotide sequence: TGTGCCAGCCGCTTTAGCGGGAGGGAGTGCGAGCAGTACTTC. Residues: CASRFSGRECEQYF.

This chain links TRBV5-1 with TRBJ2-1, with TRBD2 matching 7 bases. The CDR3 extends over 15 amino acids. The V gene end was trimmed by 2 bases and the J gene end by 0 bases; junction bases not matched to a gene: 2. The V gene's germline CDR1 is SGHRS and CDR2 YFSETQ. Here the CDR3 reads CASSFGGSSYNEQFF. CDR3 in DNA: TGCGCCAGCAGCTTTGGCGGGAGCTCCTACAATGAGCAGTTCTTC.

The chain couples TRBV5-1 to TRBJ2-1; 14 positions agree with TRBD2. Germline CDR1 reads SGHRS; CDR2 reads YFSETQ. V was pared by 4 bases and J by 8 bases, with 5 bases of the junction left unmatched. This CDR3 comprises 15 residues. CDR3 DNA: TGCGCCAGCAGCACCGGACTAGCGGGAGGCCATGAGCAGTTCTTC. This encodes CASSTGLAGGHEQFF.